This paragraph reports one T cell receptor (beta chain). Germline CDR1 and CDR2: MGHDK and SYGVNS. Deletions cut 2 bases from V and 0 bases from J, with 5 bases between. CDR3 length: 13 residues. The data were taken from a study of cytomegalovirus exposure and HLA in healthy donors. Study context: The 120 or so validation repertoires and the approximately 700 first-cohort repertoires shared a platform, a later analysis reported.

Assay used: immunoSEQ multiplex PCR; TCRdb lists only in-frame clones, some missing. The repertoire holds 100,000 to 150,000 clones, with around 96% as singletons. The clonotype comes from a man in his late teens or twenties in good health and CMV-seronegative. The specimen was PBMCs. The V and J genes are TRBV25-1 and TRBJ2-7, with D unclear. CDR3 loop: CASSEPYSYEQYF. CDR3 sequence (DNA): TGTGCCAGCAGTGAACCGTACTCCTACGAGCAGTACTTC.